What follows is one T cell receptor beta chain and its context. The data are from a study of blood T cell repertoires in COVID-19. Study in general: The United States, Italy and Spain were the sources of the acute and convalescent COVID-19 samples. Sources were T cells, B-cell-depleted T cells, or PBMCs; the material itself was cDNA or gDNA.

The ends lost 3 bases at V and 3 bases at J; junction bases unmatched: 4. This CDR3 region has 15 residues. The germline V gene has CDR1 SGHTS and CDR2 YDEGEE. Under the authors' procedure: For nucleated cells, counts were estimated from reference gene primer amplification. Assay used: immunoSEQ multiplex PCR; TCRdb lists only in-frame clones, some missing. That table gives V, J and clone size, and the DNA gave D and trimming. This table holds roughly 100,000 clones, around 80% found once. The origin of this receptor is a woman older than 75 with active or convalescent COVID-19. Sequenced material: peripheral blood. V and J are TRBV5-8 and TRBJ2-5; 11 nucleotides align to TRBD1. This CDR3 reads CASSSRTGGEETQYF. Here the CDR3 DNA reads TGTGCCAGCAGCTCTCGGACAGGGGGCGAAGAGACCCAGTACTTC.